A selection of T cell receptor beta chains follows, all from one sample in a study of T cells in Graves' hyperthyroidism and ophthalmopathy. In TCRdb, the multiplex PCR reads were re-called with MiXCR into one record per CDR3 protein. The data show 500,000 to 700,000 distinct CDR3 sequences, over 15% seen once. Source material: blood. The receptors stem from a woman aged 18-29 years with Graves' hyperthyroidism. Each CDR3 is given with its conserved first and last residue. The D gene is left open where the match is weak. Clone size, where shown, is once, few, many, or a class for clones that have expanded.

clone_size: few
v_call: TRBV12-3/TRBV12-4
j_call: TRBJ2-1
d_call: TRBD2
cdr3_aa: CASSFGSVGLAGFNEQFF
cdr3_nt: TGTGCCAGCAGTTTTGGCTCCGTCGGACTAGCGGGTTTCAATGAGCAGTTCTTC

clone_size: few
v_call: TRBV7-9
j_call: TRBJ2-7
d_call: TRBD1
cdr3_aa: CASSLALGRGNDEQYF
cdr3_nt: TGTGCCAGCAGCTTAGCGCTGGGCAGGGGGAACGACGAGCAGTACTTC

clone_size: many
v_call: TRBV12-3/TRBV12-4
j_call: TRBJ1-2
d_call: -
cdr3_aa: CASSSPVGAHYGYTF
cdr3_nt: TGTGCCAGCAGTTCCCCCGTGGGGGCTCACTATGGCTACACCTTC

clone_size: -
v_call: TRBV7-9
j_call: TRBJ2-7
d_call: TRBD1
cdr3_aa: CASRPRDRGGYEQYF
cdr3_nt: TGTGCCAGCAGACCTCGGGACAGGGGGGGCTACGAGCAGTACTTC

clone_size: many
v_call: TRBV12-3/TRBV12-4
j_call: TRBJ1-4
d_call: -
cdr3_aa: CASSPRTAEKLFF
cdr3_nt: TGTGCCAGCAGTCCCCGGACAGCTGAAAAACTGTTTTTT

clone_size: many
v_call: TRBV7-2
j_call: TRBJ2-4
d_call: TRBD2
cdr3_aa: CVNHRAGDFTAVQYF
cdr3_nt: TGTGTCAACCACCGGGCGGGGGACTTTACTGCGGTTCAGTACTTC

clone_size: -
v_call: TRBV9
j_call: TRBJ2-2
d_call: -
cdr3_aa: CASSASGVYTGELFF
cdr3_nt: TGTGCCAGCAGCGCCTCCGGGGTATACACCGGGGAGCTGTTTTTT

clone_size: -
v_call: TRBV9
j_call: TRBJ1-2
d_call: -
cdr3_aa: CASSSTPNYGYTF
cdr3_nt: TGTGCCAGCAGCAGTACTCCTAACTATGGCTACACCTTC

clone_size: many
v_call: TRBV27
j_call: TRBJ2-3
d_call: TRBD2
cdr3_aa: CASIGIAGATDTQYF
cdr3_nt: TGTGCCAGCATCGGGATAGCGGGAGCCACAGATACGCAGTATTTT

clone_size: many
v_call: TRBV6-1
j_call: TRBJ2-7
d_call: TRBD2
cdr3_aa: CASSAGLADSYEQYF
cdr3_nt: TGTGCCAGCAGTGCGGGACTAGCTGATTCCTACGAGCAGTACTTC

clone_size: many
v_call: TRBV20-1
j_call: TRBJ1-1
d_call: -
cdr3_aa: CSARDRRVVNTEAFF
cdr3_nt: TGCAGTGCTAGAGATCGCCGGGTCGTGAACACTGAAGCTTTCTTT

clone_size: many
v_call: TRBV7-2
j_call: TRBJ1-5
d_call: -
cdr3_aa: CASSLWGNQPQHF
cdr3_nt: TGTGCCAGCAGCTTATGGGGTAATCAGCCCCAGCATTTT

clone_size: -
v_call: TRBV28
j_call: TRBJ2-7
d_call: -
cdr3_aa: CASNYGTAGEQYF
cdr3_nt: TGTGCCAGCAACTATGGGACCGCGGGGGAGCAGTACTTC

clone_size: -
v_call: TRBV7-9
j_call: TRBJ2-3
d_call: -
cdr3_aa: CASSLSAPSTDTQYF
cdr3_nt: TGTGCCAGCAGCTTATCCGCGCCTAGCACAGATACGCAGTATTTT

clone_size: few
v_call: TRBV12-3/TRBV12-4
j_call: TRBJ2-5
d_call: TRBD2
cdr3_aa: CASSQLSSGETQYF
cdr3_nt: TGTGCCAGCAGCCAATTATCTAGCGGGGAGACCCAGTACTTC

clone_size: many
v_call: TRBV20-1
j_call: TRBJ2-7
d_call: TRBD2
cdr3_aa: CSARVGSGTYEQYF
cdr3_nt: TGCAGTGCTAGAGTAGGTAGCGGGACCTACGAGCAGTACTTC

clone_size: -
v_call: TRBV25-1
j_call: TRBJ2-2
d_call: -
cdr3_aa: CASSEFLATNTGELFF
cdr3_nt: TGTGCCAGCAGTGAATTTTTGGCAACGAACACCGGGGAGCTGTTTTTT

clone_size: few
v_call: TRBV20-1
j_call: TRBJ1-1
d_call: -
cdr3_aa: CSARNRVSTEAFF
cdr3_nt: TGCAGTGCGAGAAACAGGGTGTCAACTGAAGCTTTCTTT

clone_size: many
v_call: TRBV20-1
j_call: TRBJ2-1
d_call: -
cdr3_aa: CSARSFLARYNEQFF
cdr3_nt: TGCAGTGCTAGGTCGTTCCTCGCGCGTTACAATGAGCAGTTCTTC

clone_size: few
v_call: TRBV7-2
j_call: TRBJ2-1
d_call: -
cdr3_aa: CASSSPGGGGLLNEQFF
cdr3_nt: TGTGCCAGCAGCTCCCCGGGGGGCGGGGGACTTTTAAATGAGCAGTTCTTC

clone_size: many
v_call: TRBV2
j_call: TRBJ1-2
d_call: -
cdr3_aa: CASSEADCWQNHCYGYTF
cdr3_nt: TGTGCCAGCAGTGAAGCGGATTGCTGGCAGAACCATTGCTATGGCTACACCTTC

clone_size: many
v_call: TRBV7-2
j_call: TRBJ2-1
d_call: -
cdr3_aa: CASKPYLRDEQFF
cdr3_nt: TGTGCCAGCAAACCATATCTCAGGGATGAGCAGTTCTTC

clone_size: few
v_call: TRBV5-4
j_call: TRBJ2-1
d_call: -
cdr3_aa: CAGLQSGANEQFF
cdr3_nt: TGTGCCGGGTTGCAGTCAGGGGCCAATGAGCAGTTCTTC

clone_size: many
v_call: TRBV11-2
j_call: TRBJ1-1
d_call: TRBD1
cdr3_aa: CASSLGDRAGTEAFF
cdr3_nt: TGTGCCAGCAGCTTAGGGGACAGGGCGGGCACTGAAGCTTTCTTT

clone_size: many
v_call: TRBV27
j_call: TRBJ2-1
d_call: TRBD2
cdr3_aa: CASLTPGLGRNEQFF
cdr3_nt: TGTGCCAGCCTTACTCCGGGACTAGGGCGCAATGAGCAGTTCTTC

clone_size: -
v_call: TRBV5-1
j_call: TRBJ2-4
d_call: TRBD2
cdr3_aa: CASSLERLAGGPDIQYF
cdr3_nt: TGCGCCAGCAGCTTGGAACGGCTAGCGGGGGGGCCTGACATTCAGTACTTC

clone_size: -
v_call: TRBV5-6
j_call: TRBJ2-1
d_call: -
cdr3_aa: CASSGGTKTNEQFF
cdr3_nt: TGTGCCAGTAGTGGCGGGACAAAAACCAATGAGCAGTTCTTC

clone_size: -
v_call: TRBV13
j_call: TRBJ2-3
d_call: TRBD2
cdr3_aa: CASSLGGSGATQYF
cdr3_nt: TGTGCCAGCAGCTTAGGCGGTAGCGGGGCTACGCAGTATTTT

clone_size: few
v_call: TRBV3-1
j_call: TRBJ2-1
d_call: -
cdr3_aa: CASSQVVGPYNEQFF
cdr3_nt: TGTGCCAGCAGCCAAGTGGTAGGACCTTACAATGAGCAGTTCTTC

clone_size: -
v_call: TRBV7-9
j_call: TRBJ2-5
d_call: -
cdr3_aa: CASSRPEGGETQYF
cdr3_nt: TGTGCCAGCAGCCGACCTGAAGGGGGGGAGACCCAGTACTTC

clone_size: -
v_call: TRBV25-1
j_call: TRBJ2-7
d_call: TRBD1
cdr3_aa: CASSATGQGASEQYF
cdr3_nt: TGTGCCAGCAGTGCCACGGGACAGGGGGCAAGCGAGCAGTACTTC

clone_size: -
v_call: TRBV10-3
j_call: TRBJ1-2
d_call: -
cdr3_aa: CAISERTISERDGYTF
cdr3_nt: TGTGCCATCAGTGAGAGGACCATCTCCGAGAGGGATGGCTACACCTTC

clone_size: -
v_call: TRBV11-3
j_call: TRBJ2-5
d_call: -
cdr3_aa: CASSLGYRESQETQYF
cdr3_nt: TGTGCCAGCAGCTTAGGGTATAGGGAAAGCCAAGAGACCCAGTACTTC

clone_size: many
v_call: TRBV20-1
j_call: TRBJ2-7
d_call: TRBD2
cdr3_aa: CSASREVGYEQYF
cdr3_nt: TGCAGTGCTAGTCGGGAGGTAGGGTACGAGCAGTACTTC

clone_size: -
v_call: TRBV12-3/TRBV12-4
j_call: TRBJ2-3
d_call: TRBD2
cdr3_aa: CASSPRGGETDTQYF
cdr3_nt: TGTGCCAGCAGTCCCCGGGGGGGCGAGACAGATACGCAGTATTTT

clone_size: once
v_call: TRBV3-1
j_call: TRBJ2-2
d_call: -
cdr3_aa: CASSLGTVTGELCF
cdr3_nt: TGTGCCAGCAGCCTCGGGACCGTCACCGGGGAGCTGTGTTTT

clone_size: few
v_call: TRBV7-2
j_call: TRBJ1-2
d_call: TRBD1
cdr3_aa: CASSWGQGFYGYTF
cdr3_nt: TGTGCCAGCAGCTGGGGACAGGGGTTCTATGGCTACACCTTC

clone_size: -
v_call: TRBV20-1
j_call: TRBJ2-1
d_call: -
cdr3_aa: CSASLGGRSYNEQFF
cdr3_nt: TGCAGTGCTAGTCTGGGGGGCCGCTCCTACAATGAGCAGTTCTTC

clone_size: few
v_call: TRBV20-1
j_call: TRBJ2-7
d_call: -
cdr3_aa: CSVGHGNEQYF
cdr3_nt: TGCAGTGTTGGACACGGGAACGAGCAGTACTTC

clone_size: many
v_call: TRBV7-8
j_call: TRBJ2-7
d_call: -
cdr3_aa: CASSPRRLANYEQYF
cdr3_nt: TGTGCCAGCAGCCCCAGGCGGCTAGCGAACTACGAGCAGTACTTC

clone_size: many
v_call: TRBV24-1
j_call: TRBJ2-1
d_call: TRBD1
cdr3_aa: CATSDPKTGADNEQFF
cdr3_nt: TGTGCCACCAGTGATCCGAAGACAGGGGCGGACAATGAGCAGTTCTTC